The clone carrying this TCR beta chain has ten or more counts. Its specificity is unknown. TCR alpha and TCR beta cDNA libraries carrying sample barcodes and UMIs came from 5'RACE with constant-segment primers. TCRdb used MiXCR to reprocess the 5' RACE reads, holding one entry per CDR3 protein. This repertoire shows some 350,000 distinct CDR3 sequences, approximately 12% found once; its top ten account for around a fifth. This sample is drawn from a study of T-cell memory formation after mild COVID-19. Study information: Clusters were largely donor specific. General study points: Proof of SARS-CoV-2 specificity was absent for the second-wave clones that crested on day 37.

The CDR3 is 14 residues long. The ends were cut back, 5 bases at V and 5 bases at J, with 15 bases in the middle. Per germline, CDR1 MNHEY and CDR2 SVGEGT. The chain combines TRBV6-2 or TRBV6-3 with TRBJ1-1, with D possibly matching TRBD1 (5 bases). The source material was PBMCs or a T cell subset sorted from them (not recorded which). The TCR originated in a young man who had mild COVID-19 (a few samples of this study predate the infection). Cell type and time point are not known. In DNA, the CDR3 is TGTGCCAGCAGTGACCAAACAGGTTGGACTGAAGCTTTCTTT. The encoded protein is CASSDQTGWTEAFF.